This T cell receptor beta chain was recovered during a study of blood T cell repertoires in COVID-19. Study at large: Samples representing acute and convalescent COVID-19 were sourced from the United States, Italy and Spain. The cDNA or gDNA used as material had been derived from T cells, B-cell-depleted T cells, or PBMCs.

In the original processing: Nucleated cell number was recorded as an estimate derived from reference gene primer amplification. Libraries were prepared by immunoSEQ multiplex PCR; TCRdb keeps only in-frame clonotypes and omits some of them. The V and J calls and clone size come from that table; D and trimming were worked out from the DNA. The sample includes 250,000 to 300,000 clones, 80% to 95% of them seen just once. The study recruited people aged about 18 to 90 years across roughly 23 US areas. With V trimmed by 0 bases and J by 1 base, 3 bases remained unmatched. CDR1 and CDR2 (germline): SGHKS, YYEKEE (reference sequence). The CDR3 totals 16 residues.

The source of this sequence is a woman aged 30 to 39 who had recovered from COVID-19. This sequence joins TRBV5-5 and TRBJ1-5, with 8 bases that match TRBD1. Sequences were obtained from PBMCs or T cells enriched from blood (not recorded which). The CDR3 loop is CASSLVAGGSNQPQHF. The CDR3 DNA reads TGTGCCAGCAGCTTGGTAGCAGGGGGCAGCAATCAGCCCCAGCATTTT.